This T cell receptor beta chain was retrieved from a study of OX40 agonist ivuxolimab in advanced cancers. Clones were sequenced by immunoSEQ multiplex PCR, and TCRdb holds only the in-frame ones, with some missing. The sample has roughly 25,000 clones, roughly 87% seen once. The CDR3 is 13 amino acids. CDR1 is MNHEY, CDR2 SMNVEV, per germline (reference sequence). V lost 5 bases, J lost 5 bases, and 13 bases lay in between. The sample consisted of CD4+ or CD8+ T cells sorted from blood, taken in a trial of the OX40 agonist ivuxolimab. The chain couples TRBV27 to TRBJ2-7; the D gene is possibly TRBD1 (6 bases). The sequence came from an adult with an advanced solid tumor such as melanoma, head and neck, liver or kidney cancer. In DNA, the CDR3 is TGTGCCAGCAGTGTTACAGGGCGCCACGAGCAGTACTTC. This encodes CASSVTGRHEQYF.